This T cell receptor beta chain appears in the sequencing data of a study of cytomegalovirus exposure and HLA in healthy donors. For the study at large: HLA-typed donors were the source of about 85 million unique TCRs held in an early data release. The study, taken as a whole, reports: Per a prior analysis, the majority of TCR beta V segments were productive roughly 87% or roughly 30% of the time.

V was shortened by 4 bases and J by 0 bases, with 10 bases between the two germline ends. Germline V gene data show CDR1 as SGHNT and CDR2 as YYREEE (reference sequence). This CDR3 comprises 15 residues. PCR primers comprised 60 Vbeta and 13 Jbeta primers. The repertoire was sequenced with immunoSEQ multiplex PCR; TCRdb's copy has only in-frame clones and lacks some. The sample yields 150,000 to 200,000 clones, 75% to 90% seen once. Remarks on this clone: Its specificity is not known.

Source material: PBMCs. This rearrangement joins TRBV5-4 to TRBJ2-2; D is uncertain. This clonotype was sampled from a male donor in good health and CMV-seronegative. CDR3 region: CASSPNNANTGELFF. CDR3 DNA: TGTGCCAGCAGCCCCAACAATGCGAACACCGGGGAGCTGTTTTTT.